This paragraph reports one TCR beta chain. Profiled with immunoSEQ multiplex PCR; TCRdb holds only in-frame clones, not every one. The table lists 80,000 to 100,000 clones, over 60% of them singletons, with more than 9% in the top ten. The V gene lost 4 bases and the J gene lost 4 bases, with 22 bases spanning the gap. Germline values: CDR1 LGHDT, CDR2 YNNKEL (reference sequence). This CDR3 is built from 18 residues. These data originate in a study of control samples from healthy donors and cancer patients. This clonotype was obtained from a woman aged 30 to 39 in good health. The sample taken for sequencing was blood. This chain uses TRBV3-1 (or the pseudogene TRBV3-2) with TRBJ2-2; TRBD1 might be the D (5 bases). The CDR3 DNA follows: TGTGCCAGCAGCCCAGAAACCTATGGGGCTAAGATCACCGGGGAGCTGTTTTTT. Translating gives CASSPETYGAKITGELFF.